The 24 T cell receptor beta chains listed next were all sequenced from one sample in a study of T cell repertoires in cytomegalovirus infection. TCRdb reprocessed the reads with MiXCR, giving one entry per CDR3 protein. The data contain about 180,000 distinct CDR3 sequences, approximately 18% of them singletons. The sequenced material came from CD8+ T cells from PBMCs. The source of these receptors is a human donor in good health (CMV status not recorded). Some clones in this sample may be carry-over from other donors' samples.

V and J are TRBV6-1 and TRBJ2-5; perhaps TRBD1 as D (5 bases). Germline V lookup: CDR1 MNHNS, CDR2 SASEGT. V was pared by 8 bases and J by 9 bases, with 13 bases between. The CDR3 runs to 11 residues. The CDR3 DNA is TGTGCCAGCGGCCTAAGGGGTGCCCAGTACTTC. Amino acid sequence: CASGLRGAQYF.

This clonotype has more than one count but fewer than ten. V is TRBV6-2 or TRBV6-3 and J is TRBJ2-2; TRBD1 is a possible D gene (6 bases). This CDR3 is built from 14 residues. V gave up 8 bases and J gave up 0 bases, with 10 bases separating them. Germline V gives CDR1 MNHEY, CDR2 SVGEGT. CDR3 sequence (DNA): TGTGCCAGCCTCGGGACACCGAACACCGGGGAGCTGTTTTTT. This gives the protein CASLGTPNTGELFF.

The genes are TRBV24-1 and TRBJ2-7; D may match TRBD1 or TRBD2 (6 bases each). V gave up 4 bases and J gave up 3 bases, with 15 bases separating them. The CDR3 sequence is 15 residues long. Germline loops: CDR1 KGHDR, CDR2 SFDVKD. Here the CDR3 reads CATSDSRGHNYEQYF. In DNA form, the CDR3 reads TGTGCCACCAGTGACTCCCGGGGGCACAACTACGAGCAGTACTTC.

This chain links TRBV7-2 with TRBJ2-7, with 11 nucleotides matching TRBD1. V was clipped by 9 bases and J by 9 bases; unmatched bases: 16. CDR1 and CDR2 from the germline V gene are SGHTA and FQGNSA. CDR3 length: 15 amino acids. The CDR3 DNA follows: TGTGCCAGAAGCCCTCCGCGGGGACAGGGGGGAAGGCAGTACTTC. Its translation: CARSPPRGQGGRQYF.

This clonotype was observed a few times. The V call is TRBV27, the J call TRBJ2-3, with D maybe TRBD1 (6 bases). The CDR3 totals 15 residues. Germline V gene data show CDR1 as MNHEY and CDR2 as SMNVEV (reference sequence). The V and J ends lost 5 bases and 3 bases respectively, with 15 bases between them. The CDR3 sequence: CASSVTGIGTDTQYF. The CDR3 DNA follows: TGTGCCAGCAGTGTAACAGGGATTGGAACAGATACGCAGTATTTT.

Here the CDR3 reads CASSPWDVTGKQPQHF. CDR3 bases: TGTGCCAGCAGTCCCTGGGACGTAACGGGAAAACAGCCCCAGCATTTT. The genes are TRBV6-2 or TRBV6-3 and TRBJ1-5, with D perhaps matching TRBD1 (5 bases). Germline V gene sequence: CDR1 MNHEY, CDR2 SVGEGT. V was trimmed by 5 bases and J by 7 bases, leaving 21 bases between them. This CDR3 comprises 16 residues.

The gene calls are TRBV28 and TRBJ1-3; the D gene is possibly TRBD1 (5 bases). The CDR3 has 16 residues. Trimming removed 6 bases at V and 2 bases at J, with 17 bases between. Germline CDR1 is MDHEN and CDR2 is SYDVKM. The CDR3 sequence is CASSLPQRGAGNTIYF. The CDR3 coding sequence is TGTGCCAGCAGCCTCCCCCAAAGGGGCGCTGGAAACACCATATATTTT.

The CDR3 is CASSAGMITEAFF. DNA for the CDR3: TGTGCCAGCAGCGCGGGGATGATCACTGAAGCTTTCTTT. The chain recombines TRBV28 with TRBJ1-1, with D hard to call. Looked up from germline, CDR1 is MDHEN and CDR2 is SYDVKM. The CDR3 sequence is 13 residues long. Between the trimmed V and J ends, which lost 6 bases and 4 bases, there was a span of 12 bases.

This chain connects TRBV20-1 to TRBJ1-2, with TRBD1 identical over 7 bases. The CDR3 consists of 12 residues. Germline V gene sequence: CDR1 DFQATT, CDR2 SNEGSKA (reference sequence). The ends lost 5 bases at V and 7 bases at J; junction bases unmatched: 7. The CDR3 DNA sequence: TGCAGTGCTCCCAGGGGGGCGTTTGGCTACACCTTC. The encoded protein is CSAPRGAFGYTF.

V is TRBV11-3 and J is TRBJ2-1, with TRBD1 matching 9 bases. Germline-derived CDR1 and CDR2 are SGHNT and YENEEA. This CDR3 has 14 amino acids. The ends lost 3 bases at V and 6 bases at J; junction bases unmatched: 3. CDR3 in amino acids: CASSFMTGGNEQFF. In DNA, the CDR3 is TGTGCCAGCAGCTTCATGACAGGGGGCAATGAGCAGTTCTTC.

This clonotype was counted between two and nine times. J is TRBJ2-3 and V is TRBV10-1; D not resolved. This CDR3 contains 15 residues. Germline V gene data show CDR1 as WNHNN and CDR2 as SYGVQD (reference sequence). The V gene lost 1 base and the J gene lost 3 bases, with 11 bases spanning the gap. CDR3 in amino acids: CASSEWGSWTDTQYF. In nucleotides, the CDR3 is TGCGCCAGCAGTGAGTGGGGTAGTTGGACAGATACGCAGTATTTT.

The chain links TRBV7-3 to TRBJ2-2; perhaps D is TRBD1 or TRBD2 (5 bases each). Germline CDR1 and CDR2: SGHTA and FQGTGA. The CDR3 runs 15 residues. V lost 7 bases, J lost 1 base, and 13 bases lay in between. The CDR3 DNA reads as TGTGCCAGCACCCCGGGACGCGGGAACACCGGGGAGCTGTTTTTT. It yields the protein CASTPGRGNTGELFF.

DNA of the CDR3: TGCAGTGCTTGTTACCCGGGACTAGCGGGGGGAGCCAAAAACATTCAGTACTTC. Protein: CSACYPGLAGGAKNIQYF. V is TRBV20-1 and J is TRBJ2-4; TRBD2 matches at 15 bases. Trimming removed 5 bases from V and 0 bases from J; junction bases left unmatched: 8. CDR1 is DFQATT and CDR2 is SNEGSKA in the germline V gene (reference sequence). The CDR3 contains 18 residues.

This clonotype was found a few times. The rearrangement joins TRBV4-2 to TRBJ2-5, with a weak D call TRBD2 (7 bases). CDR1 is LGHNA and CDR2 is YNFKEQ in the germline V gene. Trimming took 5 bases from V and 5 from J, leaving 18 bases between them. The CDR3 has 15 residues. CDR3 sequence: CASSSVWRGGETQYF. The CDR3 bases are TGTGCCAGCAGCTCCGTTTGGAGGGGGGGGGAGACCCAGTACTTC.

The chain combines TRBV6-2 or TRBV6-3 with TRBJ1-6; 7 nucleotides line up with TRBD1. The CDR3 contains 18 residues. The J segment lost 0 bases and the V segment lost 7 bases, leaving 12 bases of the junction unmatched. Germline V gene data show CDR1 as MNHEY and CDR2 as SVGEGT. For the CDR3, the DNA is TGTGCCAGCACCGGAACCCAAAACAGGGGCTCCTATAATTCACCCCTCCACTTT. This encodes CASTGTQNRGSYNSPLHF.

In this sample, this clonotype turned up many times. The chain recombines TRBV6-2 or TRBV6-3 with TRBJ2-2; no clear D. V was cut by 6 bases and J by 4 bases, with 9 bases left in between. Germline CDR1 and CDR2: MNHEY and SVGEGT. The CDR3 consists of 13 residues. CDR3 in amino acids: CASSWTRTGELFF. The DNA for the CDR3 is TGTGCCAGCAGCTGGACCCGCACCGGGGAGCTGTTTTTT.

This clonotype was seen a few times. The V and J genes are TRBV7-8 and TRBJ1-5; 8 bases line up with TRBD1. V lost 4 bases to trimming and J lost 0 bases; unmatched junction nucleotides: 2. Germline V gene sequence: CDR1 SGHVS, CDR2 FQNEAQ. The CDR3 spans 15 residues. The CDR3 DNA reads TGTGCCAGCAGCTCGACAGGGGATAGCAATCAGCCCCAGCATTTT. It specifies CASSSTGDSNQPQHF. The complete variable domain, with remaining parts taken from reference TRBV7-8 and TRBJ1-5, reads GAGVSQSPRYKVAKRGQDVALRCDPISGHVSLFWYQQALGQGPEFLTYFQNEAQLDKSGLPSDRFFAERPEGSVSTLKIQRTQQEDSAVYLCASSSTGDSNQPQHFGDGTRLSIL.

The chain is built from TRBV7-8 and TRBJ2-5; 9 bases map to TRBD1. Germline lookup yields CDR1 SGHVS and CDR2 FQNEAQ. J lost 3 bases, V lost 5 bases, and 10 bases had no gene match. This CDR3 spans 16 amino acids. The chain's CDR3 is CASSRIRQGEEETQYF. In DNA form, the CDR3 reads TGTGCCAGCAGCCGTATTAGACAGGGGGAGGAAGAGACCCAGTACTTC.

This clonotype was counted between two and nine times. The V call is TRBV25-1, the J call TRBJ1-2, with D uncertain. Germline-derived CDR1 and CDR2 are MGHDK and SYGVNS. The CDR3 is 12 residues long. Trimming left V 4 bases short and J 4 bases short, with 7 bases between. In nucleotides, the CDR3 is TGTGCCAGCAGTGTGGCCGTCTATGGCTACACCTTC. It yields the protein CASSVAVYGYTF.

J is TRBJ1-1 and V is TRBV20-1; D is unresolved. Germline lookup yields CDR1 DFQATT and CDR2 SNEGSKA (reference sequence). V lost 0 bases, J lost 3 bases, and 2 bases lay in between. The CDR3 spans 11 residues. The CDR3 loop is CSARDYTEAFF. The DNA for the CDR3 is TGCAGTGCTAGAGATTACACTGAAGCTTTCTTT.

V and J are TRBV7-2 and TRBJ2-5; 12 bases match TRBD1. The CDR3 totals 17 residues. Looked up from germline, CDR1 is SGHTA and CDR2 is FQGNSA. After removal of 5 bases from V and 6 bases from J, the junction contained 13 bases not matched to a gene. Here the CDR3 reads CASSLLGQGARRKTQYF. CDR3 DNA sequence: TGTGCCAGCAGCCTTCTGGGACAGGGGGCGCGACGAAAGACCCAGTACTTC.

This clonotype was seen a few times. V and J are TRBV28 and TRBJ2-5; weak D call: TRBD1 (5 bases). Germline V gene lookup returns CDR1 MDHEN and CDR2 SYDVKM. Trimming took off 8 bases at V and 1 base at J, with 8 bases between the two ends. The CDR3 loop spans 12 amino acids. CDR3 DNA sequence: TGTGCCAGCGGGGCGATCCAAGAGACCCAGTACTTC. This encodes CASGAIQETQYF.

The rearrangement links TRBV7-9 to TRBJ1-5; the D is unclear. CDR3 length: 12 residues. V was shortened by 4 bases and J by 4 bases, with 5 bases between the two germline ends. The germline V gene has CDR1 SEHNR and CDR2 FQNEAQ (reference sequence). The CDR3 DNA follows: TGTGCCAGCAGCTACGAAAATCAGCCCCAGCATTTT. It encodes CASSYENQPQHF.

This clonotype was observed a handful of times. This chain links TRBV6-2 or TRBV6-3 with TRBJ2-3; TRBD2 matches 9 bases. V gave up 5 bases and J gave up 0 bases; unmatched junction bases: 3. CDR1 MNHEY and CDR2 SVGEGT come from the germline V gene. The CDR3 is 15 amino acids. The CDR3 sequence: CASSPGLASTDTQYF. The CDR3 bases are TGTGCCAGCAGTCCGGGACTAGCAAGCACAGATACGCAGTATTTT.